In its sample, the clone carrying this T cell receptor (beta chain) was seen a few times. TCRdb ran MiXCR on the RT-PCR reads and lists one entry per CDR3 protein. The sample holds roughly 880,000 distinct CDR3 sequences, approximately 18% seen once. The data are from a study of patients and donors after allogeneic stem cell transplantation. The germline V gene encodes CDR1 SGHTA and CDR2 FQGNSA. This CDR3 comprises 15 residues. V dropped 0 bases and J dropped 8 bases, with 13 bases sitting between them. The TCR sequence derives from a human donor who was either an allogeneic HSCT recipient or a stem cell or donor lymphocyte infusion donor (not recorded which). It is not recorded whose cells these are; they may come from a transplant donor. The sequenced sample consisted of blood, either unsorted or a sorted T cell fraction (not recorded which). The chain uses TRBV7-2 and TRBJ2-2; possible D gene TRBD1, 5 bases. In DNA form, the CDR3 reads TGTGCCAGCAGCTTAGCGGGGCCAGCCCCTGGGGAGCTGTTTTTT. The encoded protein is CASSLAGPAPGELFF.